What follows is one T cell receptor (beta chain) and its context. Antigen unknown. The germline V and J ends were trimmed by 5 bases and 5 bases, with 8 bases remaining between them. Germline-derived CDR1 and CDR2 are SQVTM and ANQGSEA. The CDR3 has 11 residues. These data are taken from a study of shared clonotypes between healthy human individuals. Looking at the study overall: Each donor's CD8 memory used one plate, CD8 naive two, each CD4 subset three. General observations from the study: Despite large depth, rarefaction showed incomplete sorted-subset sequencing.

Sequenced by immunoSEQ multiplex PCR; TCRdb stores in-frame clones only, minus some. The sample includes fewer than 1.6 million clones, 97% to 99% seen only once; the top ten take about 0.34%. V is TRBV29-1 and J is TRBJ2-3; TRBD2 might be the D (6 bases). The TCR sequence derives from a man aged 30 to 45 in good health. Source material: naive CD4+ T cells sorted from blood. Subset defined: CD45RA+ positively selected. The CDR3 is CSVRGRDTQYF. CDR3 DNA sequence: TGCAGCGTTCGGGGGAGAGATACGCAGTATTTT.